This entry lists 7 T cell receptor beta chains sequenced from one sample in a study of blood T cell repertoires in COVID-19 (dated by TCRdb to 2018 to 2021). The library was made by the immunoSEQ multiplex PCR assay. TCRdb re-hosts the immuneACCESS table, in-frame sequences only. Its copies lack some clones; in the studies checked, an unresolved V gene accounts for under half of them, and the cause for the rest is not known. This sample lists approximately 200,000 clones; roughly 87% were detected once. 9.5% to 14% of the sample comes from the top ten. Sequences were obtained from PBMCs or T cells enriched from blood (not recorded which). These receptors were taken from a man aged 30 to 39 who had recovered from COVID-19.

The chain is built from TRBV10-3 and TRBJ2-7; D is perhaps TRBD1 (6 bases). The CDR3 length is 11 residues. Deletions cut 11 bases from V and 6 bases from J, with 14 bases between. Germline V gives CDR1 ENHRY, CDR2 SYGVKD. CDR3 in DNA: TGTGCCTTCGGAAAAGGGGGCGAGCAGTACTTC. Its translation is CAFGKGGEQYF.

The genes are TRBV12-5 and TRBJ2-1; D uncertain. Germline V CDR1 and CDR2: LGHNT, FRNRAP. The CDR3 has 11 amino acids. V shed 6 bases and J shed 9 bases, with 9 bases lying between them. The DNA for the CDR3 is TGTGCTAGTGGCCAAACCGGTGAGCAGTTCTTC. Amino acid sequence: CASGQTGEQFF.

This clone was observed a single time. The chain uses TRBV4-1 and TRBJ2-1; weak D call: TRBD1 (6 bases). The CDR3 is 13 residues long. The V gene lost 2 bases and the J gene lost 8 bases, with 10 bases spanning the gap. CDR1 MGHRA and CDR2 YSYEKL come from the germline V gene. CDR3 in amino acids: CASSQYRAHEQFF. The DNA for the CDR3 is TGCGCCAGCAGCCAATACAGGGCGCATGAGCAGTTCTTC.

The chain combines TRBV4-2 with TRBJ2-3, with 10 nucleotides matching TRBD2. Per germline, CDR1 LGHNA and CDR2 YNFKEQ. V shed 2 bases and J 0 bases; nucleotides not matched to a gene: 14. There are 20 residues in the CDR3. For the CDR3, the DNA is TGTGCCAGCAGCCAACGCCCTCGGACTAGCGGCTTTACCAGCACAGATACGCAGTATTTT. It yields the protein CASSQRPRTSGFTSTDTQYF.

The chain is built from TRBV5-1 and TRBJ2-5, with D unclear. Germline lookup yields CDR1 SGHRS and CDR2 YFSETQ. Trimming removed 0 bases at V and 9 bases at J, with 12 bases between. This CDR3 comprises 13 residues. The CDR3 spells CASSLELPLAQYF. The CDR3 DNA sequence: TGCGCCAGCAGCTTGGAACTGCCTCTGGCCCAGTACTTC.

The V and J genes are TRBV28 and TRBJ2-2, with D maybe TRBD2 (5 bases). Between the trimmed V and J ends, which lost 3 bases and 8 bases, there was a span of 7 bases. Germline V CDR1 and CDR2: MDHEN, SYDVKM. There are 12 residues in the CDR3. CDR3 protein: CASSFRGGELFF. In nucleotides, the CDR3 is TGTGCCAGCAGTTTCCGGGGAGGGGAGCTGTTTTTT.

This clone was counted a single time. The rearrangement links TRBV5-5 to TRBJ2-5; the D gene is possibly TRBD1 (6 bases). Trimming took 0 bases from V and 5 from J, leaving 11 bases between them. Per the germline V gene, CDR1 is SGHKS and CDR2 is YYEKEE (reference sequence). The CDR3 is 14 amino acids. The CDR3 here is CASSLVTGGETQYF. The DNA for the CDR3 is TGTGCCAGCAGCTTGGTGACAGGAGGTGAGACCCAGTACTTC.